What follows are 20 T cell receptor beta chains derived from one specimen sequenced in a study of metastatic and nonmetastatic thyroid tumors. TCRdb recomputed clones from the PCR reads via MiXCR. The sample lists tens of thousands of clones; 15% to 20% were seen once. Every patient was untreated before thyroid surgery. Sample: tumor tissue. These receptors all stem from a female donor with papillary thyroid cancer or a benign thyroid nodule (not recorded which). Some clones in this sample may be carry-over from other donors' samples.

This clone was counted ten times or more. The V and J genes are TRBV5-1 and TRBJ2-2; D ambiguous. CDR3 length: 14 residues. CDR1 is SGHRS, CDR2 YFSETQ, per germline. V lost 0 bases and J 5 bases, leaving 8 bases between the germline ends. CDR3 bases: TGCGCCAGCAGCTTGGAACCCTCGACCGGGGAGCTGTTTTTT. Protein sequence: CASSLEPSTGELFF.

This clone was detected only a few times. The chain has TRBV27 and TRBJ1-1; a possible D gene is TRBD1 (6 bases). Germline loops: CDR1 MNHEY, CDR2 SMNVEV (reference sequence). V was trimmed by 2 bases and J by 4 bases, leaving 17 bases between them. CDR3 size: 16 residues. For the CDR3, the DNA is TGTGCCAGCAGTTTACAGGGACATGGGCCTGGCACTGAAGCTTTCTTT. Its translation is CASSLQGHGPGTEAFF.

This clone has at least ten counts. In DNA form, the CDR3 reads TGTGCCAGCCACTGGGGACAGTGGAACGGGGAGCTGTTTTTT. Translating it yields CASHWGQWNGELFF. The chain uses TRBV2 and TRBJ2-2; 7 positions agree with TRBD1. The V gene end was trimmed by 8 bases and the J gene end by 7 bases; junction bases not matched to a gene: 10. The CDR3 runs 14 residues. The germline gives CDR1 SNHLY, CDR2 FYNNEI.

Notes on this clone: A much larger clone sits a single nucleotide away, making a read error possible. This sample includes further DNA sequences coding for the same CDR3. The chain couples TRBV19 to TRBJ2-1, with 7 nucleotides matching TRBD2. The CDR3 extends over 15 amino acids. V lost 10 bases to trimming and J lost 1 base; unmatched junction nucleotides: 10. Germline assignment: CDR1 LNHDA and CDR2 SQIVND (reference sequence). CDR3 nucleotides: TGTGCCACCCGGGAAGGAGCGGGATCCTACAATGAGCAGTTCTTC. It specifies CATREGAGSYNEQFF.

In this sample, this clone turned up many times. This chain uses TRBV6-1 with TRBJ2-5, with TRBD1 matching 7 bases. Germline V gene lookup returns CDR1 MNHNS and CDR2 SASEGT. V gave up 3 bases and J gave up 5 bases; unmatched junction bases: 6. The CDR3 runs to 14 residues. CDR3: CASSEDRFFETQYF. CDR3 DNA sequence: TGTGCCAGCAGTGAGGACAGGTTTTTTGAGACCCAGTACTTC.

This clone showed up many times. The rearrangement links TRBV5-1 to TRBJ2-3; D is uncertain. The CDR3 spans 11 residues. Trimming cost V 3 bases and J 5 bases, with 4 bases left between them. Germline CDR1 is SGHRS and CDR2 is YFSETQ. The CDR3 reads CASSWEDTQYF. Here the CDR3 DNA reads TGCGCCAGCAGCTGGGAAGATACGCAGTATTTT.

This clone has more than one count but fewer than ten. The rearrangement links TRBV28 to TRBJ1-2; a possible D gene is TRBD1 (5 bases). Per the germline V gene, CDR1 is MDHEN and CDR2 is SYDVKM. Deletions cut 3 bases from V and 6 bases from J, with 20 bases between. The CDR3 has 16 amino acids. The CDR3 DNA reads TGTGCCAGCAGTTTTCCCGATGCAGGGTGTGTGGATGGCTACACCTTC. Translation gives CASSFPDAGCVDGYTF.

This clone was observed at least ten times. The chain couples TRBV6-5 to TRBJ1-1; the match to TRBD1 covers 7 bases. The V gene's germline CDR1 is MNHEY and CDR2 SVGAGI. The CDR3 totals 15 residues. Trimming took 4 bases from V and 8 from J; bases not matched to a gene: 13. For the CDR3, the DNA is TGTGCCAGCAGTTTCTACGTCCGGGACAGAAGGGAAGCTTTCTTT. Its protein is CASSFYVRDRREAFF.

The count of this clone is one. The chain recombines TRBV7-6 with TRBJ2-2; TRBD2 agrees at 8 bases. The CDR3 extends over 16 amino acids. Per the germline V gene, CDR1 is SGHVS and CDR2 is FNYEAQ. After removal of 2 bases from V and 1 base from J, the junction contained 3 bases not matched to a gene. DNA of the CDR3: TGTGCCAGCAGCTTATTCAGCGGGGGGAACACCGGGGAGCTGTTTTTT. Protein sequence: CASSLFSGGNTGELFF.

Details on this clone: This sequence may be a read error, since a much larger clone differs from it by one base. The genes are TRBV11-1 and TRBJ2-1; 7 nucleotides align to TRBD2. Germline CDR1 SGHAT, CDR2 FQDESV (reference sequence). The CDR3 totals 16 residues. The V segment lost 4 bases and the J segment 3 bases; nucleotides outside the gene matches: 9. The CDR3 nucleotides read TGTGCCAGCAGCTGGGCTATCGGGGGGAGCTACAATGAGCAGTTCTTC. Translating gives CASSWAIGGSYNEQFF.

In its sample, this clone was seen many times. Written as DNA, the CDR3 is TGCGCCAGCAGCCAGGACAGGGTAGTCGAAAAACTGTTTTTT. Encoded protein: CASSQDRVVEKLFF. The V gene is TRBV4-1, the J gene TRBJ1-4, with TRBD1 identical over 8 bases. Trimming at V came to 3 bases and at J to 8 bases, leaving 5 bases not matched to a gene. This CDR3 is 14 amino acids long. Germline lookup yields CDR1 MGHRA and CDR2 YSYEKL.

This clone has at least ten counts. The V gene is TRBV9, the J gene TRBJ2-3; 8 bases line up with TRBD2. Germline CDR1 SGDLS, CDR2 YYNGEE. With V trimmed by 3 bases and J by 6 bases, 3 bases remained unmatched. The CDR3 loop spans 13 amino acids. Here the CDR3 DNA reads TGTGCCAGCAGCGCGACTAGCGCCGATACGCAGTATTTT. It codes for CASSATSADTQYF.

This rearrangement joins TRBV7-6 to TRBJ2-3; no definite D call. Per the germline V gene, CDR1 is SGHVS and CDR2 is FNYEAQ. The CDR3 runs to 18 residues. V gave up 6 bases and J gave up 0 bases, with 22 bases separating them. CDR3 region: CASSLIPLITVSTDTQYF. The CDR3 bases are TGTGCCAGCAGTTTAATACCCCTTATAACGGTTAGCACAGATACGCAGTATTTT.

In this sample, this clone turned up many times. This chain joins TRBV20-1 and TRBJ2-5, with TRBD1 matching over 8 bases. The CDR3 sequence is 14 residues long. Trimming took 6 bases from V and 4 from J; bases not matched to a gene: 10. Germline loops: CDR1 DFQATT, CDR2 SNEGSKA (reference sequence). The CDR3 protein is CSAPRPGQAETQYF. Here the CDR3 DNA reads TGCAGTGCCCCTCGTCCGGGACAGGCAGAGACCCAGTACTTC.

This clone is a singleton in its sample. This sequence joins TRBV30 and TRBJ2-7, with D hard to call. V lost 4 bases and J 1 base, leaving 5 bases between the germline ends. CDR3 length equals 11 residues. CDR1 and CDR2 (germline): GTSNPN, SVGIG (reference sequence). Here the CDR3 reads CAWTHSYEQYF. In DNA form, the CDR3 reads TGTGCCTGGACTCATTCCTACGAGCAGTACTTC.

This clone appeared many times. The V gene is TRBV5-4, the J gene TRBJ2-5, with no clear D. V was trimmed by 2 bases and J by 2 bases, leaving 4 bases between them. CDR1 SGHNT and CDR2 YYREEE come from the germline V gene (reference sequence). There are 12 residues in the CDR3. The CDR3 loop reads CASSFRQETQYF. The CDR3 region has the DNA TGTGCCAGCAGCTTTCGGCAAGAGACCCAGTACTTC.

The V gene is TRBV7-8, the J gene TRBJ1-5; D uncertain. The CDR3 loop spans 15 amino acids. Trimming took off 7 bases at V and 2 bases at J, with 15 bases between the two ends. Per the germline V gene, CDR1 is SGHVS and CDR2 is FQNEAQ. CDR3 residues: CASTDSPRGNQPQHF. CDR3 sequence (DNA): TGTGCCAGCACCGACTCCCCCAGAGGCAATCAGCCCCAGCATTTT.

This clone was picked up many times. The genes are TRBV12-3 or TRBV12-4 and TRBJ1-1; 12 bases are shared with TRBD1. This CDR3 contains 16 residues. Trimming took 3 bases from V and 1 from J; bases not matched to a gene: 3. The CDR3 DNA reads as TGTGCCAGCAGTTTTAAGGGACAGGGGGCGAACACTGAAGCTTTCTTT. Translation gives CASSFKGQGANTEAFF.

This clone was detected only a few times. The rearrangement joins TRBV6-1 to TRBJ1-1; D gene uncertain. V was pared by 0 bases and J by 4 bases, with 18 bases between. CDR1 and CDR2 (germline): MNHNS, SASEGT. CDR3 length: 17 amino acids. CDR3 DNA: TGTGCCAGCAGTGAAGCCCTACTAAGGGCCGTCAGCACTGAAGCTTTCTTT. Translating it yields CASSEALLRAVSTEAFF.

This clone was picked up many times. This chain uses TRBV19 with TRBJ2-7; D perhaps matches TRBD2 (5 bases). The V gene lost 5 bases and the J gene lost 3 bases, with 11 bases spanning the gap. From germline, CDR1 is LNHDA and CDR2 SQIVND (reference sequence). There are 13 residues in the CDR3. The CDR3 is CASSLRARYEQYF. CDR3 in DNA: TGTGCCAGTAGTCTGCGGGCACGCTACGAGCAGTACTTC. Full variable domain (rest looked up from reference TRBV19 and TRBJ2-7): DGGITQSPKYLFRKEGQNVTLSCEQNLNHDAMYWYRQDPGQGLRLIYYSQIVNDFQKGDIAEGYSVSREKKESFPLTVTSAQKNPTAFYLCASSLRARYEQYFGPGTRLTVT.